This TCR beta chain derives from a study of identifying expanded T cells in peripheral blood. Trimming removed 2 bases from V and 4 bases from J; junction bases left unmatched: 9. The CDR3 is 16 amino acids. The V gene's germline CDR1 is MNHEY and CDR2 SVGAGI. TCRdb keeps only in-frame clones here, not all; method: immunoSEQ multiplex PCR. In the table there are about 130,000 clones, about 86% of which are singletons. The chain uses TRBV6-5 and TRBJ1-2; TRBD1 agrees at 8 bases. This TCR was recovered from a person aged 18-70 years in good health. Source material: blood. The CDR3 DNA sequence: TGTGCCAGCAGTTACCTAGACAGGGGTGTTGGCTATGGCTACACCTTC. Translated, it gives CASSYLDRGVGYGYTF.